The source of this TCR beta chain is a study of response to subunit inactivated influenza vaccine. Overall study findings and caveats: It was suggested by the authors that few new T cells are recruited by each seasonal influenza vaccination.

This clonotype was seen more than once but under ten times. What it binds is not known. TCRdb itself ran the RT-PCR reads through MiXCR, one entry per CDR3 protein. The data contain around 760,000 distinct CDR3 sequences, approximately 14% of them singletons. The sample was PBMCs from blood, taken 14 days before vaccination. This TCR was recovered from a man aged 50 to 60 who received an inactivated influenza vaccine.

CDR3 in DNA: TGTGCCATCAGTGAACAGAAGGCGAACACCGGGGAGCTGTTTTTT. Its protein is CAISEQKANTGELFF. The rearrangement joins TRBV10-3 to TRBJ2-2, with D unresolved. CDR1 is ENHRY and CDR2 is SYGVKD in the germline V gene. The germline V and J ends were trimmed by 3 bases and 0 bases, with 8 bases remaining between them. The CDR3 is made up of 15 amino acids.